This entry lists 26 T cell receptor beta chains sequenced from one sample in a study of T cell repertoires in cytomegalovirus infection. One entry per CDR3 protein results from TCRdb running MiXCR on the reads. Of 250,000 to 400,000 distinct CDR3 sequences in the sample, more than 20% were seen once. These receptors lack a known antigen. The sample here was cultured PBMCs, taken from culture after CMV antigen stimulation. The source of these receptors is a human donor in good health (CMV status not recorded). Some clones in this sample may be carry-over from other donors' samples.

This clonotype was found many times. The J gene is TRBJ1-1, the V gene TRBV12-3 or TRBV12-4, with 7 bases that match TRBD1. The length of the CDR3 is 13 residues. V lost 5 bases to trimming and J lost 4 bases; unmatched junction nucleotides: 4. The CDR3 here is CASSKDRSTEAFF. DNA for the CDR3: TGTGCCAGCAGTAAGGACAGGAGCACTGAAGCTTTCTTT.

In this sample, this clonotype turned up a few times. The chain links TRBV19 to TRBJ2-3; maybe TRBD2 (5 bases). Germline lookup yields CDR1 LNHDA and CDR2 SQIVND (reference sequence). The CDR3 covers 12 residues. The V end was cut by 10 bases, the J end by 1 base, with 9 bases between. This CDR3 is CATQRGTDTQYF. CDR3 bases: TGTGCCACCCAGAGGGGCACAGATACGCAGTATTTT. Looking up the rest from reference TRBV19 and TRBJ2-3 gives the full variable domain: DGGITQSPKYLFRKEGQNVTLSCEQNLNHDAMYWYRQDPGQGLRLIYYSQIVNDFQKGDIAEGYSVSREKKESFPLTVTSAQKNPTAFYLCATQRGTDTQYFGPGTRLTVL.

This clonotype was detected many times. The V and J genes are TRBV7-2 and TRBJ2-7; 12 bases line up with TRBD2. The V and J ends lost 5 bases and 3 bases, in that order; junction bases with no gene match: 11. Looked up from germline, CDR1 is SGHTA and CDR2 is FQGNSA. The CDR3 runs to 17 residues. As DNA, the CDR3 is TGTGCCAGCAGCCAAGGACTAGCGGGACTGGTGGGCTACGAGCAGTACTTC. As protein: CASSQGLAGLVGYEQYF.

This rearrangement joins TRBV5-4 to TRBJ2-5; 9 nucleotides match TRBD1. This CDR3 has 13 amino acids. CDR1 SGHNT and CDR2 YYREEE come from the germline V gene (reference sequence). Unmatched junction bases numbered 4, after V lost 5 bases and J lost 5 bases. The CDR3 is CASSTGTGETQYF. The CDR3 nucleotides are TGTGCCAGCAGTACCGGGACAGGGGAGACCCAGTACTTC.

The genes are TRBV12-3 or TRBV12-4 and TRBJ2-2; tentative D call: TRBD2 (6 bases). V lost 7 bases, J lost 3 bases, and 15 bases lay in between. This CDR3 contains 15 residues. CDR3 nucleotide sequence: TGTGCCAGCACGCCGGGGGTGGGGTACACCGGGGAGCTGTTTTTT. Translating it yields CASTPGVGYTGELFF.

In this sample, this clonotype turned up many times. The chain uses TRBV4-1 and TRBJ2-7; D gene ambiguous. V was trimmed by 6 bases and J by 5 bases, leaving 20 bases between them. This CDR3 has 15 residues. Germline V gene lookup returns CDR1 MGHRA and CDR2 YSYEKL. CDR3 nucleotides: TGCGCCAGCAGGGAAGTCCCCACACGTCGCAACGAGCAGTACTTC. Translation gives CASREVPTRRNEQYF.

The rearrangement links TRBV19 to TRBJ2-2; D unclear. The germline gives CDR1 LNHDA, CDR2 SQIVND (reference sequence). The CDR3 runs to 15 residues. Trimming shortened V by 8 bases and J by 0 bases, and 13 bases separated the two germline ends. In DNA, the CDR3 is TGTGCCAGTCGAGTTAAGGGTACGAACACCGGGGAGCTGTTTTTT. Protein product: CASRVKGTNTGELFF.

This clonotype was observed a few times. The rearrangement joins TRBV6-1 to TRBJ1-2; no clear D. In germline, CDR1 is MNHNS, CDR2 SASEGT. V lost 8 bases to trimming and J lost 2 bases, with 15 bases between them. The CDR3 runs 14 residues. Here the CDR3 DNA reads TGTGCCAGCTTAAGCCGAGACTTCAACTATGGCTACACCTTC. Its protein is CASLSRDFNYGYTF.

The chain has TRBV7-2 and TRBJ1-4, with D perhaps TRBD1 (5 bases). This CDR3 is built from 15 residues. The V end lost 1 base, the J end lost 3 bases, and 9 bases lay between the germline ends. Germline CDR1 reads SGHTA; CDR2 reads FQGNSA. In DNA, the CDR3 is TGTGCCAGCAGCTTAGATGGGGCGGCTAATGAAAAACTGTTTTTT. This translates into CASSLDGAANEKLFF. The variable domain in full, with the rest retrieved from reference TRBV7-2 and TRBJ1-4, is GAGVSQSPSNKVTEKGKDVELRCDPISGHTALYWYRQSLGQGLEFLIYFQGNSAPDKSGLPSDRFSAERTGGSVSTLTIQRTQQEDSAVYLCASSLDGAANEKLFFGSGTQLSVL.

Only a few counts were recorded for this clonotype. The chain recombines TRBV7-8 with TRBJ1-1; D remains ambiguous. The CDR3 spans 14 residues. V lost 7 bases to trimming and J lost 3 bases, with 15 bases between them. CDR1 is SGHVS and CDR2 is FQNEAQ in the germline V gene. CDR3 residues: CASTMFESDTEAFF. The DNA for the CDR3 is TGTGCCAGCACTATGTTTGAGAGCGACACTGAAGCTTTCTTT.

The table lists this clonotype with many counts. This chain joins TRBV7-4 and TRBJ1-5, with D maybe TRBD1 (5 bases). Germline values: CDR1 SGHVT, CDR2 SQSDAQ. The CDR3 is 18 residues long. Trimming took 5 bases from V and 0 from J, leaving 20 bases between them. The CDR3, as DNA: TGTGCCAGCAGCCCACGGCAGGGATTATCGTATAGCAATCAGCCCCAGCATTTT. It encodes CASSPRQGLSYSNQPQHF.

The genes are TRBV19 and TRBJ2-1, with 11 positions matching TRBD2. CDR1 is LNHDA, CDR2 SQIVND, per germline (reference sequence). The J segment lost 8 bases and the V segment lost 0 bases, leaving 12 bases of the junction unmatched. The CDR3 runs to 18 residues. The CDR3 reads CASSIDPPGLAASDEQFF. DNA for the CDR3: TGTGCCAGTAGTATAGATCCTCCGGGACTAGCGGCGTCGGATGAGCAGTTCTTC. The full variable domain, with the rest looked up from reference TRBV19 and TRBJ2-1, is DGGITQSPKYLFRKEGQNVTLSCEQNLNHDAMYWYRQDPGQGLRLIYYSQIVNDFQKGDIAEGYSVSREKKESFPLTVTSAQKNPTAFYLCASSIDPPGLAASDEQFFGPGTRLTVL.

The rearrangement links TRBV7-2 to TRBJ2-7, with D perhaps matching TRBD1 (6 bases). The germline V and J ends were trimmed by 2 bases and 2 bases, with 13 bases remaining between them. Looked up from germline, CDR1 is SGHTA and CDR2 is FQGNSA. The CDR3 has 15 residues. The DNA of the CDR3 is TGTGCCAGCAGCTTAACCGGGACACAAACCTACGAGCAGTACTTC. Residues: CASSLTGTQTYEQYF.

The chain is built from TRBV29-1 and TRBJ2-7; the D gene is possibly TRBD2 (5 bases). The CDR3 length is 13 residues. Germline V gene lookup returns CDR1 SQVTM and CDR2 ANQGSEA. V lost 2 bases and J 6 bases, leaving 14 bases between the germline ends. CDR3 sequence (DNA): TGCAGCGTTGAAAGTCACCTTCGGGGCGAGCAGTACTTC. It encodes CSVESHLRGEQYF.

This clonotype was recorded only once. The chain couples TRBV3-1 to TRBJ2-1, with 10 bases that match TRBD2. Per germline, CDR1 LGHDT and CDR2 YNNKEL (reference sequence). The CDR3 runs to 15 residues. V dropped 1 base and J dropped 10; count of bases not matched to a gene: 7. The DNA of the CDR3 is TGTGCCAGCAGCCAAGGGGTAGCGGGAGGAGGGGAGCAGTTCTTC. Translation: CASSQGVAGGGEQFF.

A few counts support this clonotype. The gene calls are TRBV6-2 or TRBV6-3 and TRBJ2-1, with TRBD2 matching 7 bases. The CDR3 length is 16 residues. V dropped 7 bases and J dropped 7; count of bases not matched to a gene: 16. Germline V CDR1 and CDR2: MNHEY, SVGEGT. Here the CDR3 DNA reads TGTGCCAGCACCCTCCCCGCGGGAGCCCCTGTGAATGAGCAGTTCTTC. Its protein product is CASTLPAGAPVNEQFF.

J is TRBJ1-5 and V is TRBV7-2; 8 bases align to TRBD1. From germline, CDR1 is SGHTA and CDR2 FQGNSA. The CDR3 covers 15 residues. Trimming removed 7 bases from V and 1 base from J; junction bases left unmatched: 6. CDR3 amino acids: CASTRAGGSNQPQHF. The CDR3 nucleotides read TGTGCCAGCACCAGGGCAGGGGGCAGCAATCAGCCCCAGCATTTT.

This clonotype was observed a handful of times. The chain has TRBV2 and TRBJ2-3, with 8 bases lining up with TRBD1. The CDR3 sequence is 15 residues long. Per the germline V gene, CDR1 is SNHLY and CDR2 is FYNNEI. Trimming cost V 2 bases and J 0 bases; bases outside gene matches: 1. The CDR3 DNA reads as TGTGCCAGCAGTGAACAGGGGGCTAGCACAGATACGCAGTATTTT. Translating it yields CASSEQGASTDTQYF.

CDR3 sequence: CASSQDLRGADVYEQFF. The CDR3 DNA reads TGCGCCAGCAGCCAAGATCTACGCGGAGCGGATGTATATGAGCAGTTCTTC. The chain is built from TRBV4-3 and TRBJ2-1, with D tentatively TRBD2 (5 bases). CDR1 LGHNA and CDR2 YSLEER come from the germline V gene. This CDR3 is built from 17 residues. V gave up 0 bases and J gave up 8 bases, with 20 bases separating them.

V and J are TRBV15 and TRBJ1-2, with unresolved D. Trimming left V 3 bases short and J 6 bases short, with 11 bases between. This CDR3 region has 13 residues. The germline V gene encodes CDR1 LNHNV and CDR2 YYDKDF (reference sequence). CDR3 in DNA: TGTGCCACCAGCAGGACGGCGCGGGATGGCTACACCTTC. It is translated as CATSRTARDGYTF.

This clonotype was recorded a few times. The CDR3 spells CASSPFTGVVETQYF. The CDR3, as DNA: TGTGCCAGCAGCCCATTCACGGGGGTCGTGGAGACCCAGTACTTC. The chain is built from TRBV12-3 or TRBV12-4 and TRBJ2-5; maybe TRBD2 (6 bases). The CDR3 length is 15 residues. V was clipped by 6 bases and J by 5 bases, with 19 bases between them.

CDR3 DNA sequence: TGTGCCAGCAGTGACATCGGGGGAGCTAACTATGGCTACACCTTC. Its protein product is CASSDIGGANYGYTF. The rearrangement joins TRBV6-2 or TRBV6-3 to TRBJ1-2; D might be TRBD1 (5 bases). This CDR3 is 15 amino acids long. Germline values: CDR1 MNHEY, CDR2 SVGEGT. V was shortened by 5 bases and J by 0 bases, with 13 bases between the two germline ends.

This clonotype was seen a handful of times. This chain uses TRBV7-3 with TRBJ2-1; 16 bases fit TRBD2. CDR3 length: 17 residues. V lost 5 bases, J lost 7 bases, and 8 bases stayed unmatched. Germline CDR1 SGHTA, CDR2 FQGTGA. The CDR3 loop reads CASSHRGTSGRVNEQFF. The CDR3 DNA follows: TGTGCCAGCAGCCATAGGGGGACTAGCGGGAGGGTAAATGAGCAGTTCTTC. Combining the CDR3 with reference TRBV7-3 and TRBJ2-1 gives the whole variable domain GAGVSQTPSNKVTEKGKYVELRCDPISGHTALYWYRQSLGQGPEFLIYFQGTGAADDSGLPNDRFFAVRPEGSVSTLKIQRTERGDSAVYLCASSHRGTSGRVNEQFFGPGTRLTVL.

CDR3: CASSYRQGTGLAGREKLFF. Written as DNA, the CDR3 is TGTGCCAGCAGCTATCGACAGGGGACGGGGTTGGCGGGGCGTGAAAAACTGTTTTTT. The chain uses TRBV7-2 and TRBJ1-4, with 8 bases fitting TRBD1. Germline CDR1 reads SGHTA; CDR2 reads FQGNSA. The length of the CDR3 is 19 residues. Trimming removed 4 bases from V and 7 bases from J; junction bases left unmatched: 20.

The rearrangement uses TRBV7-9 and TRBJ2-5, with TRBD1 identical over 8 bases. The germline V gene has CDR1 SEHNR and CDR2 FQNEAQ (reference sequence). The CDR3 totals 12 residues. V gave up 5 bases and J gave up 9 bases; unmatched junction bases: 5. The CDR3 loop is CASSAIQGAQYF. The DNA for the CDR3 is TGTGCCAGCAGCGCCATACAGGGGGCCCAGTACTTC.

A few counts support this clonotype. The V and J genes are TRBV5-1 and TRBJ2-7; the D gene is possibly TRBD2 (5 bases). Germline CDR1 reads SGHRS; CDR2 reads YFSETQ. V shed 4 bases and J shed 0 bases, with 8 bases lying between them. There are 13 residues in the CDR3. CDR3 in DNA: TGCGCCAGCAGCGTCCGGGACTCCTACGAGCAGTACTTC. It translates to CASSVRDSYEQYF.